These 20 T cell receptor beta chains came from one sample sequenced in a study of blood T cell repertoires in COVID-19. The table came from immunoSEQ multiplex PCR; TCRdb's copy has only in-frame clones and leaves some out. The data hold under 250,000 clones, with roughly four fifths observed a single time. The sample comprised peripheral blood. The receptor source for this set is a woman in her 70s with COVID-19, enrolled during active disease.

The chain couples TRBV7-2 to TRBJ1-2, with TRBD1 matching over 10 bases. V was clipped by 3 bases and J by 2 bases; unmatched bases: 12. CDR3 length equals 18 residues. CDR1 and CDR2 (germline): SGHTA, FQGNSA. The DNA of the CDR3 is TGTGCCAGCAGCTTCAACACACTCCGGGACAGGGGCAACTATGGCTACACCTTC. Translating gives CASSFNTLRDRGNYGYTF. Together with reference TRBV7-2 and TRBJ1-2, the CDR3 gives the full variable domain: GAGVSQSPSNKVTEKGKDVELRCDPISGHTALYWYRQSLGQGLEFLIYFQGNSAPDKSGLPSDRFSAERTGGSVSTLTIQRTQQEDSAVYLCASSFNTLRDRGNYGYTFGSGTRLTVV.

The CDR3 sequence: CAWKRDFRDTEAFF. The CDR3 DNA sequence: TGTGCCTGGAAGCGGGATTTCAGGGACACTGAAGCTTTCTTT. This sequence joins TRBV30 and TRBJ1-1, with D possibly TRBD1 on 5 matching bases. The CDR3 is made up of 14 amino acids. Germline CDR1 reads GTSNPN; CDR2 reads SVGIG (reference sequence). Trimming shortened V by 4 bases and J by 3 bases, and 15 bases separated the two germline ends.

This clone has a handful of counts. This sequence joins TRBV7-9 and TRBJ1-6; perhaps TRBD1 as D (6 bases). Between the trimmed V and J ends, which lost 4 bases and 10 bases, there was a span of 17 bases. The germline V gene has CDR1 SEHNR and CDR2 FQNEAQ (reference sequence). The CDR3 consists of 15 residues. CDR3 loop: CASSSQGGGDSPLHF. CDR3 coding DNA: TGTGCCAGCAGCTCCCAAGGGGGTGGAGACTCACCCCTCCACTTT.

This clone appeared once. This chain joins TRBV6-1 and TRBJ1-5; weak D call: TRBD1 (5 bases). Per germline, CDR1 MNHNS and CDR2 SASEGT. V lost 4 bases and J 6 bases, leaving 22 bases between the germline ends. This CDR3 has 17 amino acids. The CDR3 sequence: CASSGAGWGGSGQPQHF. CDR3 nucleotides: TGTGCCAGCAGTGGCGCTGGATGGGGGGGTTCGGGTCAGCCCCAGCATTTT.

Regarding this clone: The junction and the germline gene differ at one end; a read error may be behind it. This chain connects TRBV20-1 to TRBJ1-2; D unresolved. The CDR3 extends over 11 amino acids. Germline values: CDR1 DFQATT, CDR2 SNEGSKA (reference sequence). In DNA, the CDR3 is TGCAGCGCTAGGGCAGACTATGGCTACACCTTC. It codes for CSARADYGYTF.

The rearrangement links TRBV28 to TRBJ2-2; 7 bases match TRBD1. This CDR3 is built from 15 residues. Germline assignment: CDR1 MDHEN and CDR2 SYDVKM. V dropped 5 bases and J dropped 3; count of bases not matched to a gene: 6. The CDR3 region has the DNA TGTGCCAGCAGTGGGACAAGGGGGCACACCGGGGAGCTGTTTTTT. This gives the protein CASSGTRGHTGELFF.

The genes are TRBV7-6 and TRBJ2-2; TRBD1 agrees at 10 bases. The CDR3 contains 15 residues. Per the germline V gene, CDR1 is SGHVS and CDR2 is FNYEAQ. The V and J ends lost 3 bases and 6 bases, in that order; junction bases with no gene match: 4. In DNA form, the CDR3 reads TGTGCCAGCAGCTTCAGGACAGGGGGATCCGGGGAGCTGTTTTTT. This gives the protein CASSFRTGGSGELFF. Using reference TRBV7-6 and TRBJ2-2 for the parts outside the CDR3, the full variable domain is GAGVSQSPRYKVTKRGQDVALRCDPISGHVSLYWYRQALGQGPEFLTYFNYEAQQDKSGLPNDRFSAERPEGSISTLTIQRTEQRDSAMYRCASSFRTGGSGELFFGEGSRLTVL.

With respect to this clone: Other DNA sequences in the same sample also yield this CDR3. In DNA, the CDR3 is TGTGCCAGCAGTTTCCAGGGGAGCACTGAAGCTTTCTTT. The encoded protein is CASSFQGSTEAFF. This chain uses TRBV12-3 or TRBV12-4 with TRBJ1-1; possibly TRBD1 for D (6 bases). Between the trimmed V and J ends, which lost 3 bases and 4 bases, there was a span of 9 bases. The CDR3 runs 13 residues.

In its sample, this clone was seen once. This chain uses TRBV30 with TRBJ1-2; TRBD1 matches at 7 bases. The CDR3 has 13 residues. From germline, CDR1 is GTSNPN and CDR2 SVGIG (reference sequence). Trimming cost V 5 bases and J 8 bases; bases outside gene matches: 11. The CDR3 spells CAWRTTGANGYTF. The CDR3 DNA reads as TGTGCCTGGCGAACAACAGGGGCCAACGGCTACACCTTC.

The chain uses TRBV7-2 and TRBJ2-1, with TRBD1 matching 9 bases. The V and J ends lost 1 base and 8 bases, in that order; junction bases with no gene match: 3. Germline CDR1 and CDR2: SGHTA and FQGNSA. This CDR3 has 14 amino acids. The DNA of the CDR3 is TGTGCCAGCAGCTTAGAGGACAGGGGCTATGAGCAGTTCTTC. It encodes CASSLEDRGYEQFF.

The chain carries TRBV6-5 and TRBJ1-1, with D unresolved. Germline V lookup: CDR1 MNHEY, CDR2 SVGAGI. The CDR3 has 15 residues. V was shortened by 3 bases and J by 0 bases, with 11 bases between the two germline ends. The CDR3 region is CASSYADTLNTEAFF. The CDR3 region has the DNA TGTGCCAGCAGTTATGCCGACACCTTGAACACTGAAGCTTTCTTT.

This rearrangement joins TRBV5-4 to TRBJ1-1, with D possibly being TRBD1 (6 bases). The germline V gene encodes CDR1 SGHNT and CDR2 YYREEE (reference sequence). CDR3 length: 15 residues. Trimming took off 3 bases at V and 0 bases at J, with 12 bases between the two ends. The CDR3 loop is CASSSWTVMNTEAFF. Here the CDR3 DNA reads TGTGCCAGCAGCTCATGGACAGTTATGAACACTGAAGCTTTCTTT.

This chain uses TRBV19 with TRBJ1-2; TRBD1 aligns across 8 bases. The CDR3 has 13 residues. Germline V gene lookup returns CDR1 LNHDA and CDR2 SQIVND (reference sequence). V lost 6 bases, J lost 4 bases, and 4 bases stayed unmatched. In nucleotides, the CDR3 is TGTGCCAGTAGCAGGACAGGGAGCTATGGCTACACCTTC. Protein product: CASSRTGSYGYTF. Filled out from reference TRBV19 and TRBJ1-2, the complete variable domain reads DGGITQSPKYLFRKEGQNVTLSCEQNLNHDAMYWYRQDPGQGLRLIYYSQIVNDFQKGDIAEGYSVSREKKESFPLTVTSAQKNPTAFYLCASSRTGSYGYTFGSGTRLTVV.

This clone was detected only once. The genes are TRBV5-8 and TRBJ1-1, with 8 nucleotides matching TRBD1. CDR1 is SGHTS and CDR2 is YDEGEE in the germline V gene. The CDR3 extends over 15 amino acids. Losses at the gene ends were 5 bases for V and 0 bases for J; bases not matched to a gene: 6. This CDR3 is CASRPRQGMNTEAFF. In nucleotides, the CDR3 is TGTGCCAGCAGGCCTAGACAGGGGATGAACACTGAAGCTTTCTTT.

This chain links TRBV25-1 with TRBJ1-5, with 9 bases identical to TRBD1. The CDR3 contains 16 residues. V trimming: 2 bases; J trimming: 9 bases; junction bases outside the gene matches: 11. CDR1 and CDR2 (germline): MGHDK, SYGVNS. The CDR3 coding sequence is TGTGCCAGCAGTGAAGGTACAGGGACAGGGCGAGGGCCCCAGCATTTT. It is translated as CASSEGTGTGRGPQHF.

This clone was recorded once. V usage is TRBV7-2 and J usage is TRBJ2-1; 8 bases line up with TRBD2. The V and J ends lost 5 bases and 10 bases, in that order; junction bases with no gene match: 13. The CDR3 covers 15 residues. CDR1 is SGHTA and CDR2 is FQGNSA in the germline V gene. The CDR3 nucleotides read TGTGCCAGCAGCCTCCTGGGACTAGTTCAGCGGGAGCAGTTCTTC. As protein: CASSLLGLVQREQFF.

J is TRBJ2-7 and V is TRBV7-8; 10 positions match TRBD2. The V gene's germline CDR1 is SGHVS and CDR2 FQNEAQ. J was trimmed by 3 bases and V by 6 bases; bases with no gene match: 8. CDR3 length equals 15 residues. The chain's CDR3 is CASRRAGGPLYEQYF. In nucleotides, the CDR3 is TGTGCCAGCAGAAGAGCGGGAGGGCCTCTCTACGAGCAGTACTTC.

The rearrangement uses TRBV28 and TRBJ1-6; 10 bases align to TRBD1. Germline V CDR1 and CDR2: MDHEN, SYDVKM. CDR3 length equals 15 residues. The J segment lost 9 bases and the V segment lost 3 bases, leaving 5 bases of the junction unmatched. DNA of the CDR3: TGTGCCAGCAGTTTCCCAGACAGGGGGCCTTCACCCCTCCACTTT. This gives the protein CASSFPDRGPSPLHF.

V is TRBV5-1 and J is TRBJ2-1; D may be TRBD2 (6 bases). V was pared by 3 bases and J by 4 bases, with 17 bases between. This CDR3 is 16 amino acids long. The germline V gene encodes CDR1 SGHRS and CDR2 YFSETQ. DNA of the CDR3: TGCGCCAGCAGCTCAGGCATACCAGGGACTTACAATGAGCAGTTCTTC. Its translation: CASSSGIPGTYNEQFF. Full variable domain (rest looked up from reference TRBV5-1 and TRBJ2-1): KAGVTQTPRYLIKTRGQQVTLSCSPISGHRSVSWYQQTPGQGLQFLFEYFSETQRNKGNFPGRFSGRQFSNSRSEMNVSTLELGDSALYLCASSSGIPGTYNEQFFGPGTRLTVL.

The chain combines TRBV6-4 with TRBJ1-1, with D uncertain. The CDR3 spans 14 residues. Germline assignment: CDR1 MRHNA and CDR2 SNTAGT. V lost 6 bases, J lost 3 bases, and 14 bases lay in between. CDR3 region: CASSYSSMDTEAFF. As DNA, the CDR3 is TGTGCCAGCAGCTACAGTTCCATGGACACTGAAGCTTTCTTT.